Listed below are T cell receptor beta chains from one sample, sequenced in a study of regulatory T cells in long-lasting Graves disease. TCRdb re-analysed the multiplex PCR reads in MiXCR, keeping a single row per CDR3 protein. This table has around 450,000 distinct CDR3 sequences, 14% to 15% appearing once. Separately, the same data were catalogued under a study of T cells in Graves' hyperthyroidism and ophthalmopathy.

This specimen consisted of peripheral blood mononuclear cells (PBMCs), obtained at new diagnosis, from a patient treated with antithyroid drugs. These receptors came from a woman in her thirties with Graves disease. Each CDR3 is given without its conserved first and last residue.

cdr3_aa: ASSLPTGGDTEAF
v_call: TRBV28
j_call: TRBJ1-1

cdr3_aa: ASSLFLGGDRETRGGNEQF
v_call: TRBV5-1
j_call: TRBJ2-1

cdr3_aa: ASSLAGGNIQY
v_call: TRBV12-3/TRBV12-4
j_call: TRBJ2-4

cdr3_aa: SVEPVNSYEQY
v_call: TRBV29-1
j_call: TRBJ2-7

cdr3_aa: SARGWSRSYNEQF
v_call: TRBV20-1
j_call: TRBJ2-1

cdr3_aa: SAAPGRDQPQH
v_call: TRBV20-1
j_call: TRBJ1-5

cdr3_aa: ASSEGGSTGELF
v_call: TRBV28
j_call: TRBJ2-2

cdr3_aa: ASSFPGTGPTEAF
v_call: TRBV12-3/TRBV12-4
j_call: TRBJ1-1

cdr3_aa: ASRRGWTSGNTIY
v_call: TRBV2
j_call: TRBJ1-3

cdr3_aa: ASSQDSGPDILYGYT
v_call: TRBV3-1
j_call: TRBJ1-2

cdr3_aa: ATSRDWGGQEETQY
v_call: TRBV15
j_call: TRBJ2-5

cdr3_aa: ASSLLSSAGVSGELF
v_call: TRBV7-6
j_call: TRBJ2-2

cdr3_aa: ASNPTGNSVANVLT
v_call: TRBV7-3
j_call: TRBJ2-6

cdr3_aa: ASSFLAVGEQF
v_call: TRBV7-3
j_call: TRBJ2-1

cdr3_aa: ASSTAGTGNEDTEAF
v_call: TRBV18
j_call: TRBJ1-1

cdr3_aa: ASSPFGTATSTDTQY
v_call: TRBV12-3/TRBV12-4
j_call: TRBJ2-3

cdr3_aa: ASIRTQMGTQY
v_call: TRBV6-1
j_call: TRBJ2-5

cdr3_aa: ASSFEDGLKQF
v_call: TRBV27
j_call: TRBJ2-1

cdr3_aa: ASSEASGTGADTQY
v_call: TRBV6-2/TRBV6-3
j_call: TRBJ2-3

cdr3_aa: ASSLLPGTNEQY
v_call: TRBV28
j_call: TRBJ2-7

cdr3_aa: ASSEAAGPRYGYT
v_call: TRBV6-1
j_call: TRBJ1-2

cdr3_aa: ATSGLGTYNEQF
v_call: TRBV24-1
j_call: TRBJ2-1

cdr3_aa: ASSGGAGEGNEQF
v_call: TRBV6-1
j_call: TRBJ2-1

cdr3_aa: AWQYTLGNIQY
v_call: TRBV30
j_call: TRBJ2-4

cdr3_aa: ASKGGGNTEAF
v_call: TRBV25-1
j_call: TRBJ1-1

cdr3_aa: AWRGGLGVAGELF
v_call: TRBV30
j_call: TRBJ2-2